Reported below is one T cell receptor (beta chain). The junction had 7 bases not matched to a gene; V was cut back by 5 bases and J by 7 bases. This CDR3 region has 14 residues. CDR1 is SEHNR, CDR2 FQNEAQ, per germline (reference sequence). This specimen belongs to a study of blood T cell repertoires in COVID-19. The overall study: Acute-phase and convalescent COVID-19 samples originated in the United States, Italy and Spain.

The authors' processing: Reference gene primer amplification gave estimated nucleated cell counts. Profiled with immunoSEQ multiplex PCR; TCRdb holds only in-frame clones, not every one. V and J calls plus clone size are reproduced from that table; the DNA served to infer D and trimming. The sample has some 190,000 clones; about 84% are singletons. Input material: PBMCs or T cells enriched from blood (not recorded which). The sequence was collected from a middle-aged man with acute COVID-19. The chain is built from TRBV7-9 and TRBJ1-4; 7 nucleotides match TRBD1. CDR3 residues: CASSQTGSREKLFF. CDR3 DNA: TGTGCCAGCAGCCAGACAGGGAGCCGTGAAAAACTGTTTTTT.